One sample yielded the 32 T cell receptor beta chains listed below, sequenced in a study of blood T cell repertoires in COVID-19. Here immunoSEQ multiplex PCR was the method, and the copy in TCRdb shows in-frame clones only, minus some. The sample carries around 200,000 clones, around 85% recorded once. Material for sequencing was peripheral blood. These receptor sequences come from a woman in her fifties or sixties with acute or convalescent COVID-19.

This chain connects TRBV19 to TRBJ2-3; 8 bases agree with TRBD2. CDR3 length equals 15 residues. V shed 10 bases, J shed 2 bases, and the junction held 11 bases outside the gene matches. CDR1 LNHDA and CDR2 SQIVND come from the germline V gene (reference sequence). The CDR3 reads CATRDGGGLTDTQYF. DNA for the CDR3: TGTGCCACCCGAGACGGGGGGGGCCTCACAGATACGCAGTATTTT.

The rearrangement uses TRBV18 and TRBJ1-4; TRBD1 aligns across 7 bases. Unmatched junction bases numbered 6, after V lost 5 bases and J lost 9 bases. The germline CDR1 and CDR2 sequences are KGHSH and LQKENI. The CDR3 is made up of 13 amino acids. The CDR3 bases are TGTGCCAGCTCATTCCAGGACAGGCAAAAACTGTTTTTT. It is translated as CASSFQDRQKLFF.

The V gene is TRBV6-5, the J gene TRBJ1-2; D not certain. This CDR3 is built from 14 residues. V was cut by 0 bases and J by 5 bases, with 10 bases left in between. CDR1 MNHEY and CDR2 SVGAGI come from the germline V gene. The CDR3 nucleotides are TGTGCCAGCAGTTACTCGGGCGGGCCGTATGGCTACACCTTC. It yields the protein CASSYSGGPYGYTF.

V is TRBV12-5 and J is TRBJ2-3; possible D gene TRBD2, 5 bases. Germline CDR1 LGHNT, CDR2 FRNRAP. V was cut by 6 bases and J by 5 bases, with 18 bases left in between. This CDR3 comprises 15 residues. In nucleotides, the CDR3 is TGTGCTAGTGGAAGTCAAGGCGGGTCTAGAGATACGCAGTATTTT. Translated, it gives CASGSQGGSRDTQYF.

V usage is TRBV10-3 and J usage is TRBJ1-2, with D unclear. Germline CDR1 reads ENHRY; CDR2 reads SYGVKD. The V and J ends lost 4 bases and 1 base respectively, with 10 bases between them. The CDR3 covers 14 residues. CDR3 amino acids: CAISGQRLNYGYTF. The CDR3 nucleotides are TGTGCCATCAGTGGCCAGCGACTTAACTATGGCTACACCTTC.

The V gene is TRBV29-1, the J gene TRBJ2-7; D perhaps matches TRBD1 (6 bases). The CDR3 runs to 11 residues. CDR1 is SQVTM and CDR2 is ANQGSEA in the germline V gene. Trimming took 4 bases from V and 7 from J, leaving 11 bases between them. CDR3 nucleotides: TGCAGCGTTGGTCAGGGGCGTGAGCAGTACTTC. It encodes CSVGQGREQYF.

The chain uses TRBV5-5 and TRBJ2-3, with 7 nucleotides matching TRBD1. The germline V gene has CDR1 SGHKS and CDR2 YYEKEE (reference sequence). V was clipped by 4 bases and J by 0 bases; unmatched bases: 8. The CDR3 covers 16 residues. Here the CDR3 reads CASSVPGQSSTDTQYF. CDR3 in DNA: TGTGCCAGCAGCGTTCCGGGACAGAGTAGCACAGATACGCAGTATTTT. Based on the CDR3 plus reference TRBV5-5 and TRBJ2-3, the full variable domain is DAGVTQSPTHLIKTRGQQVTLRCSPISGHKSVSWYQQVLGQGPQFIFQYYEKEERGRGNFPDRFSARQFPNYSSELNVNALLLGDSALYLCASSVPGQSSTDTQYFGPGTRLTVL.

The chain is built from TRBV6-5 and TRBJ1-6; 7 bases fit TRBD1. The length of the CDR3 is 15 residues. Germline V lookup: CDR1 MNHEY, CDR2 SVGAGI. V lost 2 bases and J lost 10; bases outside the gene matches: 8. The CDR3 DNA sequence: TGTGCCAGCAGTTACCTTGGAGGGGGCGACTCACCCCTCCACTTT. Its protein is CASSYLGGGDSPLHF.

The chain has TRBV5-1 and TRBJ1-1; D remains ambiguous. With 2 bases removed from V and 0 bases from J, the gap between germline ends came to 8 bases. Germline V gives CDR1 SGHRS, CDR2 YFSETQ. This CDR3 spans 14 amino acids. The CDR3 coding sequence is TGCGCCAGCAGCTTTAACAGCATGAACACTGAAGCTTTCTTT. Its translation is CASSFNSMNTEAFF.

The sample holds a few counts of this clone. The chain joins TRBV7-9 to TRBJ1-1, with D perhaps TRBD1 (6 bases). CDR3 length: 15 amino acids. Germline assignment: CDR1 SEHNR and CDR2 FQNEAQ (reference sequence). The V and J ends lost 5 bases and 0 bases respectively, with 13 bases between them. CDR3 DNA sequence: TGTGCCAGCAGCGGATACAGGGTCATGAACACTGAAGCTTTCTTT. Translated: CASSGYRVMNTEAFF.

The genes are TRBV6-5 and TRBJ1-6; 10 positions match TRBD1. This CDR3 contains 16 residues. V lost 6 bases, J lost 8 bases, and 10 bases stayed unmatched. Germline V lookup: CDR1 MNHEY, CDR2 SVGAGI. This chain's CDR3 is CASSYVVGQGHSPLHF. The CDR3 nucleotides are TGTGCCAGCAGCTACGTTGTGGGACAGGGGCATTCACCCCTCCACTTT.

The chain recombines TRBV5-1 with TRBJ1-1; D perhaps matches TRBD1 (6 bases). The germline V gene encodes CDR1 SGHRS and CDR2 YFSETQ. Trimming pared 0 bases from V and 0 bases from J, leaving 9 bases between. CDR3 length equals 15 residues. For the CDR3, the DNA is TGCGCCAGCAGCTTGGTCTCAGGGGTGAACACTGAAGCTTTCTTT. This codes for CASSLVSGVNTEAFF.

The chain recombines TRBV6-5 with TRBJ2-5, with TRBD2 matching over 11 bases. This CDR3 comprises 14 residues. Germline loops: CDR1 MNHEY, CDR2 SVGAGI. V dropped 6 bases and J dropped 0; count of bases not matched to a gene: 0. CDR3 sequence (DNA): TGTGCCAGCAGACTAGCGGGGGACCAAGAGACCCAGTACTTC. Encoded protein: CASRLAGDQETQYF.

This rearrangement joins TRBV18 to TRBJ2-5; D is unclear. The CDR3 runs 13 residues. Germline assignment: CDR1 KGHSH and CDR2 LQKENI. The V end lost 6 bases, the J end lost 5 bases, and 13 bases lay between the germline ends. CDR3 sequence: CASSLGSGETQYF. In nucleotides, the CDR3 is TGTGCCAGCTCCCTCGGTTCGGGTGAGACCCAGTACTTC.

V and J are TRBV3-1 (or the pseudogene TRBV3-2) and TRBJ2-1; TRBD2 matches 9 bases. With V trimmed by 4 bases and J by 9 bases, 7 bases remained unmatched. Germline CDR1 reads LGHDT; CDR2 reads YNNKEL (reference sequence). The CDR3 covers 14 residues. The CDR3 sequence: CASSLAGVLGEQFF. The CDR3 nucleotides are TGTGCCAGCAGCCTAGCGGGAGTACTTGGTGAGCAGTTCTTC.

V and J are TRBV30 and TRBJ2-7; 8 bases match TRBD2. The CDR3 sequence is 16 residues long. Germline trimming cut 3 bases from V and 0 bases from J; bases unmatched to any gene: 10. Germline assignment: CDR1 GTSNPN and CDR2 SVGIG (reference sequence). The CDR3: CAWSLTGTSASYEQYF. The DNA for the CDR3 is TGTGCCTGGAGCCTAACGGGGACTAGTGCCTCCTACGAGCAGTACTTC.

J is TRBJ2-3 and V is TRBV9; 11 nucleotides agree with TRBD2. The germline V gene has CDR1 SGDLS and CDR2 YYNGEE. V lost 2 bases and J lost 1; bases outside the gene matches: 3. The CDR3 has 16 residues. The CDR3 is CASSVLAGGRTDTQYF. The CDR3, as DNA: TGTGCCAGCAGCGTTCTAGCGGGGGGACGCACAGATACGCAGTATTTT. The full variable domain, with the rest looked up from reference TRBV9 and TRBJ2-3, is DSGVTQTPKHLITATGQRVTLRCSPRSGDLSVYWYQQSLDQGLQFLIQYYNGEERAKGNILERFSAQQFPDLHSELNLSSLELGDSALYFCASSVLAGGRTDTQYFGPGTRLTVL.

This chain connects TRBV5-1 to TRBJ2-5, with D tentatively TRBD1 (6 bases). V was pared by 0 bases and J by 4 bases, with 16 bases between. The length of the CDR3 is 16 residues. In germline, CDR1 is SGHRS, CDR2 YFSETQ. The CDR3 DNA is TGCGCCAGCAGCTTGGAGTCAGGGGCGAGGGGAGAGACCCAGTACTTC. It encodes CASSLESGARGETQYF.

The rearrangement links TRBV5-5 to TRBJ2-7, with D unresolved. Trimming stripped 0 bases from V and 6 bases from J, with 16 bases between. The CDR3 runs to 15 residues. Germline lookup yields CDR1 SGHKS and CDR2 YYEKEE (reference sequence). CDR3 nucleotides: TGTGCCAGCAGCTTGGTCGGCCAGGTCCCCAGCGAGCAGTACTTC. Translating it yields CASSLVGQVPSEQYF. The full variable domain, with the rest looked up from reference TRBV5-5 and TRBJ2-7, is DAGVTQSPTHLIKTRGQQVTLRCSPISGHKSVSWYQQVLGQGPQFIFQYYEKEERGRGNFPDRFSARQFPNYSSELNVNALLLGDSALYLCASSLVGQVPSEQYFGPGTRLTVT.

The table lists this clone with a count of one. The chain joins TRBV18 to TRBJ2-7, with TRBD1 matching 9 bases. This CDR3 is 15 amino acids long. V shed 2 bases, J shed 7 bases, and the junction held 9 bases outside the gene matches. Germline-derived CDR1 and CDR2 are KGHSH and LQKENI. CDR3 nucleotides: TGTGCCAGCTCACCAGCGGGACAGGGTCTGCGGGAGCAGTACTTC. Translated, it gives CASSPAGQGLREQYF.

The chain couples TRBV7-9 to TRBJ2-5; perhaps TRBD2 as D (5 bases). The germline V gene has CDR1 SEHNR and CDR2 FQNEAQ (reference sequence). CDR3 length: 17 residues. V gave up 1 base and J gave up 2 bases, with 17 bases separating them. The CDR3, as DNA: TGTGCCAGCAGCTTAGGGGCTAGCACGGTGAATCAAGAGACCCAGTACTTC. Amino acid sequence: CASSLGASTVNQETQYF.

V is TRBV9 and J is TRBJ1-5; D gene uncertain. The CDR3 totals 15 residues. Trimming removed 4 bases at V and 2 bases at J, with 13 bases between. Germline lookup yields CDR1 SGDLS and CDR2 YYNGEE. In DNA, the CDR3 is TGTGCCAGCAGCCCTGGCGGCGAAGGCAATCAGCCCCAGCATTTT. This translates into CASSPGGEGNQPQHF.

The CDR3 DNA is TGTGCCAGCTCACCATATCAGGCAGGGGCCTTCGAGCAGTACTTC. It codes for CASSPYQAGAFEQYF. The chain carries TRBV18 and TRBJ2-7; D possibly corresponds to TRBD1 (6 bases). The CDR3 extends over 15 amino acids. The V end lost 2 bases, the J end lost 6 bases, and 17 bases lay between the germline ends. Germline V gene sequence: CDR1 KGHSH, CDR2 LQKENI.

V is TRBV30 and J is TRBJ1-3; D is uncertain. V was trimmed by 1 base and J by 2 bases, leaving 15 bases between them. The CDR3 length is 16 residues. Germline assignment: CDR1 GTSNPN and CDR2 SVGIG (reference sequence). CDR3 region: CAWSATRMGTGNTIYF. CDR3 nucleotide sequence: TGTGCCTGGAGTGCAACTCGGATGGGCACTGGAAACACCATATATTTT.

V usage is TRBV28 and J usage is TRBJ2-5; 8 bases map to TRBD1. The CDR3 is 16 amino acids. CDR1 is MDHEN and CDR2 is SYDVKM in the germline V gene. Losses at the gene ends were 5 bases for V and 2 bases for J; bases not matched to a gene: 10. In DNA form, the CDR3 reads TGTGCCAGCAGTCGACAGGGGTTCACCCCACAAGAGACCCAGTACTTC. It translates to CASSRQGFTPQETQYF.

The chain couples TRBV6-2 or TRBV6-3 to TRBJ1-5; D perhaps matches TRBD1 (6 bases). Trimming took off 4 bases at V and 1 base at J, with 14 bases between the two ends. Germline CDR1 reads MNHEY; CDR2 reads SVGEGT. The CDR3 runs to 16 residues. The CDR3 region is CASSSKARGSNQPQHF. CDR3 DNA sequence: TGTGCCAGCAGTTCAAAGGCCAGGGGAAGCAATCAGCCCCAGCATTTT.

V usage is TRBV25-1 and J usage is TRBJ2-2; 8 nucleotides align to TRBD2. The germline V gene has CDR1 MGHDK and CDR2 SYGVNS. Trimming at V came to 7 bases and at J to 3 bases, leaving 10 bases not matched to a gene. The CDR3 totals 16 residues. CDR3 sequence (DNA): TGTGCCAGCACTCCAGCGGGGGCACTCTACACCGGGGAGCTGTTTTTT. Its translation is CASTPAGALYTGELFF.

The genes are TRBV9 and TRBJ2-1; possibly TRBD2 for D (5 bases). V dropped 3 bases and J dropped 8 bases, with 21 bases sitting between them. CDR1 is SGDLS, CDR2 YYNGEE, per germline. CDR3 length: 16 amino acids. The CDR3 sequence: CASSGTPGNRLDEQFF. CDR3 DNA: TGTGCCAGCAGCGGGACTCCGGGGAATCGGCTAGATGAGCAGTTCTTC.

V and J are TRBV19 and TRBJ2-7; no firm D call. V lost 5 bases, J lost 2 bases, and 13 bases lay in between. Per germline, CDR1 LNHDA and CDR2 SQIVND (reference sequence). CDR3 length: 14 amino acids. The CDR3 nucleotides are TGTGCCAGTAGTGTACAGCCCGTTGCCTACGAGCAGTACTTC. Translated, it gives CASSVQPVAYEQYF.

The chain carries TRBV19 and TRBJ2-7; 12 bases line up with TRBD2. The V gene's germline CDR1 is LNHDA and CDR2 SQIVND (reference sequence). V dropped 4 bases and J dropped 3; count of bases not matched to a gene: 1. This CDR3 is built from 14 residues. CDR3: CASSRTSGIYEQYF. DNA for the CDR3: TGTGCCAGTAGTAGGACTAGCGGGATCTACGAGCAGTACTTC. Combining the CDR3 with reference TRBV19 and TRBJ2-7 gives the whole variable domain DGGITQSPKYLFRKEGQNVTLSCEQNLNHDAMYWYRQDPGQGLRLIYYSQIVNDFQKGDIAEGYSVSREKKESFPLTVTSAQKNPTAFYLCASSRTSGIYEQYFGPGTRLTVT.

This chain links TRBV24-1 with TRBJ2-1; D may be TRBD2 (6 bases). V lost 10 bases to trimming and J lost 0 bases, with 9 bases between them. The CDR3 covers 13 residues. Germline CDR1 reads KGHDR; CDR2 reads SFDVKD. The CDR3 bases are TGTGCCACTTCCGGGAGCTCCTACAATGAGCAGTTCTTC. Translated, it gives CATSGSSYNEQFF.

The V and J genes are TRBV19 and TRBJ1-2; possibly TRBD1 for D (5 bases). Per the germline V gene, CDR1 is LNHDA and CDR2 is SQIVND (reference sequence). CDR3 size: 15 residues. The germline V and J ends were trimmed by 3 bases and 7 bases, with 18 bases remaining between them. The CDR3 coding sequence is TGTGCCAGTAGTATGGCTTGGGGCGGGGACCGTGGCTACACCTTC. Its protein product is CASSMAWGGDRGYTF.